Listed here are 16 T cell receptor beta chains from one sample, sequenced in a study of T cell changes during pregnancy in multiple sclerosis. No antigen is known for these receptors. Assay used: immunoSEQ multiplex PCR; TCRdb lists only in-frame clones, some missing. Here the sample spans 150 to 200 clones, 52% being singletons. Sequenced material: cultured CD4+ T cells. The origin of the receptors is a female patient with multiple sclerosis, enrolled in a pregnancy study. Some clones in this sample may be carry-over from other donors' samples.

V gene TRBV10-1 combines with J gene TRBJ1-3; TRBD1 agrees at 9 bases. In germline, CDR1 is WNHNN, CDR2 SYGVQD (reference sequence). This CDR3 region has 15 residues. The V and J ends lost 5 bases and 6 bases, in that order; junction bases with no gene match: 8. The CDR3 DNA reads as TGCGCCAGCAGTCCGGGACAGGGTGGACTAAACACCATATATTTT. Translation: CASSPGQGGLNTIYF.

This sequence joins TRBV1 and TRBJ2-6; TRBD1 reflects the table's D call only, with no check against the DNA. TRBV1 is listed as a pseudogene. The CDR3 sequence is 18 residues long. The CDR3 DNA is TGCACCAGCAGGGTCTTACGTTTGTGCACAAGTCGGGCCAACGTCCTGACTTTC. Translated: CTSRVLRLCTSRANVLTF.

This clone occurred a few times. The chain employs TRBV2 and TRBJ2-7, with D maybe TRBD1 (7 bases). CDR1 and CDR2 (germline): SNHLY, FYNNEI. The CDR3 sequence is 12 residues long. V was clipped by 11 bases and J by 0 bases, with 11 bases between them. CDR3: CAAGQSSYEQYF. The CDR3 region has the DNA TGTGCCGCGGGACAGTCCTCCTACGAGCAGTACTTC.

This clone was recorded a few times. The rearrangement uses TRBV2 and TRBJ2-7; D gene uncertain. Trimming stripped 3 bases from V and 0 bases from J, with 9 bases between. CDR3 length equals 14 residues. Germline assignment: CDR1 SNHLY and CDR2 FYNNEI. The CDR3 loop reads CASSDALSSYEQYF. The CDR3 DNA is TGTGCCAGCAGTGACGCTCTGAGCTCCTACGAGCAGTACTTC.

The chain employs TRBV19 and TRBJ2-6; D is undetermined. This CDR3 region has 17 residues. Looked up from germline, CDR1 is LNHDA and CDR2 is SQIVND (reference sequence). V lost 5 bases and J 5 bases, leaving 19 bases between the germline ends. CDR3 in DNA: TGTGCCAGTAGTGGGAAGAAATCACAAAGTCGGGCCAACGTCCTGACTTTC. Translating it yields CASSGKKSQSRANVLTF. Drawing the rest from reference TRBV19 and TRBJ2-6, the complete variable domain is DGGITQSPKYLFRKEGQNVTLSCEQNLNHDAMYWYRQDPGQGLRLIYYSQIVNDFQKGDIAEGYSVSREKKESFPLTVTSAQKNPTAFYLCASSGKKSQSRANVLTFGAGSRLTVL.

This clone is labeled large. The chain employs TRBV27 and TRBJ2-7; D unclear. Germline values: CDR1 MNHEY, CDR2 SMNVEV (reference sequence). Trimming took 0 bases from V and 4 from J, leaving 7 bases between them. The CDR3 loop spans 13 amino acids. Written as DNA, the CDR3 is TGTGCCAGCAGTTTATCGGGCGAGTACGAGCAGTACTTC. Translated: CASSLSGEYEQYF.

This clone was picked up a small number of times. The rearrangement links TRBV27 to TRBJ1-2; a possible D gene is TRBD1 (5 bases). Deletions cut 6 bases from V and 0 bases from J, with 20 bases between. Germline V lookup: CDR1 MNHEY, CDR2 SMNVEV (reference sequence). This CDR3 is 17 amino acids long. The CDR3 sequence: CASSLNYQGYTNYGYTF. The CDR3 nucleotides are TGTGCCAGCAGCTTGAATTACCAGGGTTATACTAACTATGGCTACACCTTC.

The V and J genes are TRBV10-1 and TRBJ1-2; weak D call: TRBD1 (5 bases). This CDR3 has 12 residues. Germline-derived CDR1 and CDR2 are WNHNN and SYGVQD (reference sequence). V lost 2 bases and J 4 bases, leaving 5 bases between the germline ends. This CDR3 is CASSEGAYGYTF. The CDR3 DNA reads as TGCGCCAGCAGTGAGGGGGCCTATGGCTACACCTTC.

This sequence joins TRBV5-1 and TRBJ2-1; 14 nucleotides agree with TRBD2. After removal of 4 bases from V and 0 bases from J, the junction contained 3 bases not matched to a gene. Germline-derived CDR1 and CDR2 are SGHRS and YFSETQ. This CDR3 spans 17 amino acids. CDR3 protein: CASSTGTSGSSYNEQFF. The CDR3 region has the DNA TGCGCCAGCAGCACCGGGACTAGCGGGAGCTCCTACAATGAGCAGTTCTTC.

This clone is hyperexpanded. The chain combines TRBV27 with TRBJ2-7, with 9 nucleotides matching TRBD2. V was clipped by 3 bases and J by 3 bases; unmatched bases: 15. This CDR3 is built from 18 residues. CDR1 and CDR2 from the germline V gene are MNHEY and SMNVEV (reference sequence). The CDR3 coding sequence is TGTGCCAGCAGTTTCAAGGGGGGCCTACTAGCGGGCCTCTACGAGCAGTACTTC. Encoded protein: CASSFKGGLLAGLYEQYF.

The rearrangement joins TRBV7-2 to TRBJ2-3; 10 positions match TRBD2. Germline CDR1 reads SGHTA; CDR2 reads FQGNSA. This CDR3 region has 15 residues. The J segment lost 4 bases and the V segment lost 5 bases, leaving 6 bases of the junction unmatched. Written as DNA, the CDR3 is TGTGCCAGCAGCACGTCTAGCGGGAGCCCAGATACGCAGTATTTT. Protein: CASSTSSGSPDTQYF.

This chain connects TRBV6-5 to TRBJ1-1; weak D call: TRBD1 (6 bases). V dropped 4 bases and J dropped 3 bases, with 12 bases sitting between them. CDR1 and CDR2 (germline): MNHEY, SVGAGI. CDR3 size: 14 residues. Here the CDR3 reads CASSSGGGDTEAFF. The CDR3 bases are TGTGCCAGCAGTTCGGGGGGCGGGGACACTGAAGCTTTCTTT.

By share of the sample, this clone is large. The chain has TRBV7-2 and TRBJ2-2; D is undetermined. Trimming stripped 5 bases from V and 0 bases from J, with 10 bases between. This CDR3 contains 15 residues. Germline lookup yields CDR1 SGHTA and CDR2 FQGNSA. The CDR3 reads CASSRNSANTGELFF. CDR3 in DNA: TGTGCCAGCAGCCGGAACTCCGCGAACACCGGGGAGCTGTTTTTT.

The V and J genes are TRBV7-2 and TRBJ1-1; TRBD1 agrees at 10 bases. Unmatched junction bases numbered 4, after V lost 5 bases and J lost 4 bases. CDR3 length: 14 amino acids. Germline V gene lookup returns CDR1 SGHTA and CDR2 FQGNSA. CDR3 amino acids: CASSRGQGGTEAFF. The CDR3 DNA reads TGTGCCAGCAGCCGAGGACAGGGGGGCACTGAAGCTTTCTTT.

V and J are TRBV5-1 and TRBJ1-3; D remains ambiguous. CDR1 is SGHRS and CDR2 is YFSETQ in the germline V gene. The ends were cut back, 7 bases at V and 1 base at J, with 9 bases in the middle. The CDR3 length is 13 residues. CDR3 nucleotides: TGCGCCAGCGTGGAAAAATCTGGAAACACCATATATTTT. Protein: CASVEKSGNTIYF.

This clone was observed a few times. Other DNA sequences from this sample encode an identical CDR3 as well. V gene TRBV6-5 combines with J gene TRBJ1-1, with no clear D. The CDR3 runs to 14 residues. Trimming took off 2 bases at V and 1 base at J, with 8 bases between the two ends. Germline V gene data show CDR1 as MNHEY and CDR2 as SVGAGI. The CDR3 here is CASSYGGENTEAFF. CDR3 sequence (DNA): TGTGCCAGCAGTTACGGTGGGGAGAACACTGAAGCTTTCTTT.